The present T cell receptor beta chain was sequenced within a study of blood T cell repertoires in COVID-19. Study-level background: Italy, Spain and the United States were the sources of the convalescent and acute COVID-19 samples. The analysed material was cDNA or gDNA that came from T cells, B-cell-depleted T cells, or PBMCs.

The table came from immunoSEQ multiplex PCR; TCRdb's copy has only in-frame clones and leaves some out. Of around 180,000 clones listed, roughly 80% are singletons. Germline CDR1 is SQVTM and CDR2 is ANQGSEA. The CDR3 extends over 11 amino acids. The V gene end was trimmed by 8 bases and the J gene end by 7 bases; junction bases not matched to a gene: 4. Specimen: peripheral blood. The source is a woman aged 80 or over with COVID-19, enrolled during active disease. The chain combines TRBV29-1 with TRBJ1-1; the match to TRBD1 covers 10 bases. CDR3 bases: TGCAGCTCTGACAGGGGGCTTGAAGCTTTCTTT. Its protein product is CSSDRGLEAFF.